This TCR beta chain came from a study of control samples from healthy donors and cancer patients. Assay used: immunoSEQ multiplex PCR; TCRdb lists only in-frame clones, some missing. The sample holds approximately 70,000 clones, around 87% seen once. Germline CDR1 is SGHRS and CDR2 is YFSETQ. V lost 5 bases and J 0 bases, leaving 12 bases between the germline ends. This CDR3 comprises 15 residues. Input material: PBMCs. The chain employs TRBV5-1 and TRBJ1-3, with D possibly being TRBD1 (5 bases). This receptor was obtained from a woman aged 45-65 years with head and neck cancer. The CDR3 coding sequence is TGCGCCAGCAGTTCTGGGGGGACCTCTGGAAACACCATATATTTT. Translated: CASSSGGTSGNTIYF.